This entry lists 13 T cell receptor beta chains sequenced from one sample in a study of cytotoxic CD8 clonotypes in ibrutinib-treated CLL. Profiling relied on immunoSEQ multiplex PCR, and the TCRdb table lists in-frame clones only, not all of them. The sample lists roughly 54,000 clones; roughly three fifths were seen once. The material was PBMCs, obtained after 24 months of ibrutinib treatment. Receptor source: a human donor with chronic lymphocytic leukemia.

The V and J genes are TRBV7-9 and TRBJ2-2, with D unresolved. This CDR3 has 12 amino acids. Germline V gene sequence: CDR1 SEHNR, CDR2 FQNEAQ (reference sequence). V was cut by 6 bases and J by 3 bases, with 5 bases left in between. The CDR3 protein is CASSLDTGELFF. The CDR3 region has the DNA TGTGCCAGCAGTCTAGACACCGGGGAGCTGTTTTTT.

The chain carries TRBV10-2 and TRBJ2-5; perhaps TRBD2 as D (5 bases). Looked up from germline, CDR1 is WSHSY and CDR2 is SAAADI. This CDR3 has 12 amino acids. Trimming stripped 9 bases from V and 5 bases from J, with 13 bases between. The CDR3 DNA sequence: TGCGCCAGTGGGTTTACGGGGGAGACCCAGTACTTC. This encodes CASGFTGETQYF.

This chain links TRBV6-4 with TRBJ2-5; possibly TRBD2 for D (5 bases). V lost 5 bases and J lost 0, with 10 bases in between. Germline V gene sequence: CDR1 MRHNA, CDR2 SNTAGT. This CDR3 region has 14 residues. This CDR3 is CASSLLGDQETQYF. The CDR3 bases are TGTGCCAGCAGTCTCCTGGGAGACCAAGAGACCCAGTACTTC.

The gene calls are TRBV11-2 and TRBJ2-2; no definite D call. The germline V gene encodes CDR1 SGHAT and CDR2 FQNNGV. With 1 base removed from V and 2 bases from J, the gap between germline ends came to 11 bases. The CDR3 is 16 amino acids. CDR3 nucleotide sequence: TGTGCCAGCAGCTTAGTACGGCAGGCTAACACCGGGGAGCTGTTTTTT. As protein: CASSLVRQANTGELFF.

V usage is TRBV5-1 and J usage is TRBJ2-7, with unresolved D. This CDR3 has 11 residues. The V and J ends lost 5 bases and 3 bases respectively, with 6 bases between them. Germline V gene data show CDR1 as SGHRS and CDR2 as YFSETQ. CDR3 coding DNA: TGCGCCAGCAGATCCAACTACGAGCAGTACTTC. This codes for CASRSNYEQYF. The whole variable domain, remainder taken from reference TRBV5-1 and TRBJ2-7, is KAGVTQTPRYLIKTRGQQVTLSCSPISGHRSVSWYQQTPGQGLQFLFEYFSETQRNKGNFPGRFSGRQFSNSRSEMNVSTLELGDSALYLCASRSNYEQYFGPGTRLTVT.

CDR3 DNA: TGCGCCAGCAGCTTGGCCCTACAGGGGTACGAGCAGTACTTC. Its protein is CASSLALQGYEQYF. The rearrangement links TRBV5-1 to TRBJ2-7; TRBD1 aligns across 7 bases. V lost 0 bases and J lost 4; bases outside the gene matches: 4. CDR1 and CDR2 from the germline V gene are SGHRS and YFSETQ. This CDR3 is built from 14 residues.

CDR3 in amino acids: CASGTGILGGSPLHF. CDR3 in DNA: TGTGCCAGCGGGACAGGGATCCTTGGGGGGTCACCCCTCCACTTT. The rearrangement links TRBV6-1 to TRBJ1-6; 9 bases are shared with TRBD1. The CDR3 covers 15 residues. Per germline, CDR1 MNHNS and CDR2 SASEGT. V lost 8 bases to trimming and J lost 10 bases; unmatched junction nucleotides: 12.

The J gene is TRBJ2-7, the V gene TRBV5-1; 7 bases are shared with TRBD1. The V segment lost 5 bases and the J segment 1 base; nucleotides outside the gene matches: 6. The CDR3 runs 14 residues. CDR1 SGHRS and CDR2 YFSETQ come from the germline V gene. The CDR3 bases are TGCGCCAGCAGTTCGGACAGGCCTTCCTACGAGCAGTACTTC. Amino acid sequence: CASSSDRPSYEQYF. The entire variable domain, with the rest obtained from reference TRBV5-1 and TRBJ2-7, is as follows: KAGVTQTPRYLIKTRGQQVTLSCSPISGHRSVSWYQQTPGQGLQFLFEYFSETQRNKGNFPGRFSGRQFSNSRSEMNVSTLELGDSALYLCASSSDRPSYEQYFGPGTRLTVT.

The chain carries TRBV5-1 and TRBJ1-1; D is undetermined. This CDR3 contains 14 residues. Trimming stripped 5 bases from V and 5 bases from J, with 16 bases between. Germline-derived CDR1 and CDR2 are SGHRS and YFSETQ. CDR3 region: CASRQAVLGTEAFF. The CDR3 coding sequence is TGCGCCAGCAGACAAGCTGTTTTGGGGACTGAAGCTTTCTTT.

This rearrangement joins TRBV4-2 to TRBJ2-1, with D uncertain. Germline loops: CDR1 LGHNA, CDR2 YNFKEQ. This CDR3 spans 12 amino acids. With 4 bases removed from V and 10 bases from J, the gap between germline ends came to 11 bases. The CDR3 DNA is TGTGCCAGCAGCCGAGACTGGCGGGAGCAGTTCTTC. Protein sequence: CASSRDWREQFF.

This sequence joins TRBV5-1 and TRBJ2-5, with no clear D. There are 11 residues in the CDR3. Trimming cost V 4 bases and J 2 bases, with 3 bases left between them. Germline-derived CDR1 and CDR2 are SGHRS and YFSETQ. The CDR3 nucleotides are TGCGCCAGCAGCCGGCAAGAGACCCAGTACTTC. This translates into CASSRQETQYF.

Written as DNA, the CDR3 is TGTGCCACCAGCAGAGACGGACAGGGAGGGGAGACCCAGTACTTC. It codes for CATSRDGQGGETQYF. V is TRBV15 and J is TRBJ2-5; perhaps TRBD1 as D (8 bases). This CDR3 spans 15 amino acids. Trimming left V 0 bases short and J 5 bases short, with 13 bases between. The germline V gene has CDR1 LNHNV and CDR2 YYDKDF (reference sequence). The complete variable domain, with remaining parts taken from reference TRBV15 and TRBJ2-5, reads DAMVIQNPRYQVTQFGKPVTLSCSQTLNHNVMYWYQQKSSQAPKLLFHYYDKDFNNEADTPDNFQSRRPNTSFCFLDIRSPGLGDTAMYLCATSRDGQGGETQYFGPGTRLLVL.

This clone has just a few counts. The V and J genes are TRBV11-2 and TRBJ1-1, with D possibly matching TRBD1 (6 bases). Germline V gives CDR1 SGHAT, CDR2 FQNNGV. CDR3 length: 15 amino acids. Trimming removed 1 base from V and 3 bases from J, with 12 bases in between. This CDR3 is CASSLGTVRDTEAFF. CDR3 bases: TGTGCCAGCAGCTTAGGGACAGTACGAGACACTGAAGCTTTCTTT.